This T cell receptor beta chain is from a study of blood T cells in healthy people across ages. Study-wide findings and caveats: In long-lived donors, naive CD4+ cell counts and diversity exceeded those of aged donors.

Turning to this clonotype: Its antigen is currently unknown.

PCR was performed a second time for about 7 to 12 cycles using a sample-barcoded 5' primer and a J-beta primer mix. TCRdb processed the 5' RACE reads anew with MiXCR; each CDR3 protein has one entry. The sample comprises around 1,700,000 distinct CDR3 sequences, approximately 30% of which are singletons, and about 8% rests with the top ten. Trimming cost V 5 bases and J 0 bases, with 15 bases left between them. The CDR3 sequence is 16 residues long. The germline V gene has CDR1 SGHTA and CDR2 FQGNSA. The sequencing input was blood. The source is a woman aged 25 to 39 in good health. The rearrangement links TRBV7-2 to TRBJ2-3; D perhaps matches TRBD2 (5 bases). CDR3 nucleotides: TGTGCCAGCAGCCTTAGGGTTTCGGGAAGCACAGATACGCAGTATTTT. It translates to CASSLRVSGSTDTQYF.